One and the same sample provided the 7 T cell receptor beta chains below, sequenced in a study of shared clonotypes between healthy human individuals. Positively selected for CCR7, the CD45RO-negative cells used as naive CD8 cells excluded terminally differentiated effector memory CD45RA+ cells. TCRdb keeps only in-frame clones here, not all; method: immunoSEQ multiplex PCR. The data contain about 2 million clones, approximately 95% of them singletons. Sequenced material: naive CD8+ T cells sorted from blood. The receptors were sampled from a man in his late teens or twenties in good health.

The chain links TRBV14 to TRBJ2-5; 10 bases match TRBD2. With V trimmed by 1 base and J by 4 bases, 12 bases remained unmatched. Germline V gene data show CDR1 as SGHDN and CDR2 as FVKESK. The CDR3 runs 18 residues. The CDR3 reads CASSQGEASGRSIETQYF. The DNA for the CDR3 is TGTGCCAGCAGCCAAGGGGAGGCTAGCGGGAGATCGATAGAGACCCAGTACTTC.

The chain links TRBV27 to TRBJ1-3, with D unclear. The ends were cut back, 0 bases at V and 4 bases at J, with 10 bases in the middle. Germline V lookup: CDR1 MNHEY, CDR2 SMNVEV (reference sequence). The CDR3 totals 15 residues. In DNA form, the CDR3 reads TGTGCCAGCAGTTTATCGTTTCCGGGGGGAAACACCATATATTTT. Its translation is CASSLSFPGGNTIYF.

The gene calls are TRBV25-1 and TRBJ2-7, with 11 bases identical to TRBD1. Germline V CDR1 and CDR2: MGHDK, SYGVNS. CDR3 length equals 15 residues. V dropped 1 base and J dropped 5; count of bases not matched to a gene: 4. CDR3 amino acids: CASSESGTGGDEQYF. The CDR3 DNA sequence: TGTGCCAGCAGTGAATCCGGGACAGGGGGTGACGAGCAGTACTTC.

Only one count was recorded for this clone. The rearrangement uses TRBV4-3 and TRBJ2-1; TRBD2 matches 8 bases. Germline CDR1 LGHNA, CDR2 YSLEER. CDR3 size: 18 residues. Trimming at V came to 1 base and at J to 0 bases, leaving 8 bases not matched to a gene. CDR3 nucleotides: TGCGCCAGCAGCCAAGGGACTAGCCCGATAGTCTCCTACAATGAGCAGTTCTTC. Its protein is CASSQGTSPIVSYNEQFF.

This chain links TRBV9 with TRBJ2-3; the match to TRBD2 covers 9 bases. V lost 4 bases, J lost 4 bases, and 22 bases stayed unmatched. The germline V gene encodes CDR1 SGDLS and CDR2 YYNGEE. The CDR3 spans 20 residues. The CDR3 bases are TGTGCCAGCAGCTTGGAGAGTTTAGCGGGGGCCATATTAGGGGCAGATACGCAGTATTTT. It is translated as CASSLESLAGAILGADTQYF.

This chain connects TRBV6-1 to TRBJ1-3; D unclear. V was cut by 6 bases and J by 3 bases, with 9 bases left in between. The CDR3 has 13 amino acids. The germline V gene encodes CDR1 MNHNS and CDR2 SASEGT. CDR3 in amino acids: CASRPLGGNTIYF. Here the CDR3 DNA reads TGTGCCAGCAGGCCCCTCGGTGGAAACACCATATATTTT.

The V and J genes are TRBV7-8 and TRBJ2-3, with D uncertain. The germline CDR1 and CDR2 sequences are SGHVS and FQNEAQ. V was trimmed by 5 bases and J by 0 bases, leaving 15 bases between them. This CDR3 region has 16 residues. This CDR3 is CASSQTFPSSTDTQYF. CDR3 nucleotide sequence: TGTGCCAGCAGCCAAACATTCCCTTCTAGCACAGATACGCAGTATTTT.